This T cell receptor beta chain comes out of a study of blood T cells in healthy people across ages (dated by TCRdb to about 2015). A note on the overall study: Template switching captured roughly one uniquely barcoded TCR beta cDNA molecule per two T cells in model experiments. Age-related changes in TCR beta repertoire diversity were measured in the study by deep sequencing normalized with unique cDNA molecular identifiers. Donors were grouped into four age groups: young (average roughly 17 years), middle-aged (39), aged (about 59) and long-lived (roughly 80). To avoid experimental bias, donors of different ages were spread randomly across the sequencing lanes. Using the same blood draw, the study looked at two additional independent replicas of 1 million unique cDNA reads for two donors, one aged 18 to 30 and the other aged 80 or older. General conclusions and limits of the study: Observed TCR beta diversity per million T cells fell roughly linearly with age, and a significant reduction was already apparent by age around 39. A strong correlation was found between observed TCR beta diversity and the percentage of naive T cells measured by flow cytometry. The CMV infection status of donors was not known, potentially confounding age-related changes in expanded clonotypes. The long-lived group showed more naive CD4+ T cells, fewer expanded clones and increased TCR diversity than the aged group, suggesting age selection. Bulk unsorted PBMC profiling prevented conclusive comparison of naive and antigen-experienced compartments. Total diversity estimates from one million sequenced T cells were considered lower bounds and underestimates.

The germline V gene (reference sequence) specifies LNHNV as CDR1 and YYDKDF as CDR2. From cysteine to phenylalanine, the CDR3 is 13 amino acids long. Here the CDR3 DNA is all that survives: 39 bases in frame from base 1. V drops 1 base and J drops 5 bases, leaving 8 bases in between. This clonotype was seen a handful of times. It has no known antigen specificity. No quality values exist for individual bases; no much larger clone is one base distant. The donors were roughly 39 Caucasian individuals from Russia, aged roughly 6 to 100 years, who were systemically healthy. Around 10 milliliters of peripheral blood were drawn from each donor into EDTA-treated Vacutainer tubes. Ficoll-Paque density-gradient centrifugation was used to isolate PBMCs, with at least 6 million obtained per sample. Trizol reagent was used to extract total RNA from the PBMCs, yielding at least 5.5 micrograms per sample. For every donor, an aliquot of PBMCs went through flow cytometry to measure the percentages of naive CD45RAhigh/CD27high T cells.

Library creation used 5' RACE. Sequencing was carried out with an Illumina HiSeq 2500. A second PCR of about 7 to 12 cycles was run with a J-beta primer mix and a sample-barcoded 5' primer. A template-switch 5' adaptor carrying 12 random nucleotides introduced a unique molecular identifier onto each TCR beta cDNA molecule. At least 2.5 million CDR3-containing paired-end reads were obtained from each sample. All of the RNA was converted into first-strand cDNA using the Mint cDNA synthesis kit, with a TRBC-specific oligonucleotide serving as the primer. All cDNA was treated with uracil-DNA glycosylase and then went through a first 18-cycle PCR with the universal primers M1SS and BC2_uni_R. The paper's data handling went like this. Each sample was normalized by randomly selecting 1 million high-quality reads, each carrying a distinct molecular identifier. Instead of being binned into consensus sequences, reads with shared molecular identifiers were discarded. CDR3 identification, clonotype clustering and error correction used MiTCR with a Q25 quality threshold and the strictest error-elimination algorithm. Lower-bound total TCR beta diversity was estimated with a nonparametric unseen species model using Euler transformation. In-frame beta chains were kept once TCRdb had trimmed the public reads at Q25 with fastp and called clones with MiXCR. All rows with the same CDR3 protein become a single entry with the most common DNA and genes. The V and J calls and clone size come from TCRdb's table, not from the authors' own analysis. Across this sample there are about 810,000 distinct CDR3 sequences, with around 36% seen only once. 10% to 15% of the sample is held by the ten biggest clonotypes.

The specimen sequenced was blood. This chain joins TRBV15 to TRBJ1-1, with the D gene not confidently named. The clonotype was recovered from a man aged 18-30 years in good health. In nucleotide form, the sequence is TGTGCCACCAGCAGAGTCCAGGTAACTGAAGCTTTCTTT. This encodes CATSRVQVTEAFF.